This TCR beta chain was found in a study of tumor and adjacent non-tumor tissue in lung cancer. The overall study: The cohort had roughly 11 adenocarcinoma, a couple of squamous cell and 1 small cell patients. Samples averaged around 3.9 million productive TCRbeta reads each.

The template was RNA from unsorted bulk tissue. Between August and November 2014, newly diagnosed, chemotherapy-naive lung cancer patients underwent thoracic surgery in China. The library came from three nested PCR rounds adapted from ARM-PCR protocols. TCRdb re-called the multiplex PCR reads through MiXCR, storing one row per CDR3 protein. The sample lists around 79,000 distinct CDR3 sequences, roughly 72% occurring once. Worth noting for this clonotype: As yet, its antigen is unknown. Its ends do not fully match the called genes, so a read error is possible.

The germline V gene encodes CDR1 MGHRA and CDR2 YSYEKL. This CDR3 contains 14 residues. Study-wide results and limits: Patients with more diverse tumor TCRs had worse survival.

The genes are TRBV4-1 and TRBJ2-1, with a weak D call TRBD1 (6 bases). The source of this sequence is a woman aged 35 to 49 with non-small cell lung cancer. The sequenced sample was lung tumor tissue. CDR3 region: CASNQGSMSDEQFF. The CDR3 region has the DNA TGCGCTAGCAACCAGGGGAGTATGAGCGATGAGCAGTTCTTC.